This TCR beta chain was documented in a study of long-term antiretroviral therapy in people with HIV. immunoSEQ v3.0 was run at survey level. Profiling relied on immunoSEQ multiplex PCR, and the TCRdb table lists in-frame clones only, not all of them. The sample has 20,000 to 30,000 clones; around 84% are singletons. CDR1 and CDR2 from the germline V gene are LGHNA and YNFKEQ. There are 15 residues in the CDR3. V lost 0 bases, J lost 7 bases, and 16 bases lay in between. The TCR comes from a man aged 40-49 years with HIV. This chain joins TRBV4-2 and TRBJ2-7; D not resolved. This specimen consisted of unsorted PBMCs, obtained 2.3 years after starting antiretroviral therapy. The DNA for the CDR3 is TGTGCCAGCAGCCAAGATTTTCCCGCCGTGGATGAGCAGTACTTC. Translating it yields CASSQDFPAVDEQYF.